Below, one T cell receptor beta chain is given with its context. Its antigen remains unidentified. No per-base quality is available; no much larger clone lies one base away. This sample is part of a study of vaccination effects on CD4 cells after COVID-19 (dated 2022 in TCRdb). In terms of the full investigation: Across the study, the median time from the second dose to post-vaccine sampling was 72 days (range 14 to 241). The full study included around ten COVID-19 convalescent patients and a handful of SARS-CoV-2-naive healthy vaccine recipients. Cultures from other donors in the study were sequenced using the Oncomine TCR Beta short-read assay on an Illumina iSeq 100. SARS-CoV-2 spike-specific CD4+ TCR repertoires from before and after mRNA vaccination were compared in COVID-19 convalescent patients and in infection-naive vaccine recipients.

Overall results and qualifications from the work: The study was limited by a small number of convalescent patients, and early post-infection timepoints were lacking. Clones induced by infection and clones induced by vaccination both contracted markedly at late timepoints after vaccination, which fits with T cell responses waning over time. In healthy vaccine recipients, vaccine-induced clones were almost all SARS-CoV-2 mono-reactive, with only 1 of 255 cross-reactive with common cold coronaviruses.

The library was produced with the immunoSEQ multiplex PCR assay. DNA from the CD4+ T cells that had been cultured and isolated underwent TCR beta CDR3 sequencing. Regarding the original processing steps: Non-productive TCR sequences were removed, reads were trimmed to the CDR3 region, and CDR3s of at least 7 amino acids were retained. The MANAFEST web app was used to identify antigen-specific clonotypes by comparing expansion in peptide wells with expansion in reference cultures. To be called positive, a clone needed expansion at FDR<0.05 compared with the reference and with all other wells, an odds ratio greater than 5, and a frequency greater than 0.1% in two replicate wells. Cross-reactive clonotypes were defined as significantly expanded in SARS-CoV-2 spike wells and in at least one common cold coronavirus spike condition. CDR3 similarity was assessed by Levenshtein distance with the stringdist R package, and unrooted trees were built with ape in R 3.6.1. What TCRdb holds here is the immuneACCESS table cut down to in-frame rearrangements. Part of the clones is not present; checked against another copy, under half of the missing clones reflect an unresolved V gene, and the others are unexplained. That table supplies the V and J calls and clone size; D and trimming were determined from the DNA. This sample comprises about 61,000 clones, approximately 73% of them detected only once. Around 1.2% of the sample is in the top ten clones.

In the ViraFEST assay, PBMC were stimulated with viral peptide pools, and antigen-specific CD4+ T cell clonotypes were then identified by expansion using TCR sequencing. After 10 to 11 days of culture, CD4+ T cells were isolated with the EasySep CD4+ T cell isolation kit. Each participant received two doses of an mRNA SARS-CoV-2 vaccine, either BNT162b2 or mRNA-1273. The absence of prior SARS-CoV-2 infection in healthy vaccine recipients was confirmed by negative nucleocapsid antibodies before and after vaccination. Approximately 2 million PBMC per well were cultured in IMDM with about 5.1% human AB serum, 8 to 10 IU/ml IL-2 and gentamicin, plus 10 ug/ml peptides. Half of the culture medium was replaced with fresh IL-2-containing medium on days 3 and 7. Each peptide stimulation condition was cultured in triplicate wells unless otherwise noted. Using Ficoll-Paque Plus gradient centrifugation, PBMC were separated from whole blood and then either used fresh or cryopreserved at -140C. The overlapping peptide pools covered the spike proteins of SARS-CoV-2 as well as those of the common cold coronaviruses HCoV-NL63, HCoV-OC43 and HCoV-229E. The QIAamp micro DNA kit was used to extract genomic DNA from the cultured CD4+ T cells.

Deletion took 6 bases off V and 4 bases off J, with a span of 12 bases between the germline ends. Per the germline V gene, SGHTA is the CDR1 and FQGNSA is the CDR2. Counted from cysteine to phenylalanine, this CDR3 has 14 amino acids. Only the CDR3 part of the read is kept: 42 bases, read in frame from the first base. The receptor was derived from a human donor who received a COVID-19 vaccine. The sequence is built from TRBV7-2 and TRBJ1-4; the best D guess is TRBD1, with 5 bases matching. Sample: CD4+ T cells from PBMCs cultured with HCoV-229E spike peptides, taken after COVID-19 vaccination. The cell subset or site label on this specimen signifies: HCoV-229E spike overlapping peptide pool stimulation. CDR3 protein: CASRKGSVNEKLFF. The nucleotides read TGTGCCAGCAGAAAGGGGTCGGTTAATGAAAAACTGTTTTTT.